This TCR beta chain was identified in a study of radiotherapy plus CTLA-4 blockade in lung cancer. Data came from immunoSEQ multiplex PCR; TCRdb stores just in-frame clones and leaves some out. The data show tens of thousands of clones, approximately 77% seen once. The V end was cut by 6 bases, the J end by 2 bases, with 8 bases between. This CDR3 region has 13 residues. Germline-derived CDR1 and CDR2 are LNHDA and SQIVND (reference sequence). Findings and caveats of the study: After radiotherapy and ipilimumab, tumor-derived clones expanded in peripheral blood. Response was reportedly best predicted by early blood T cell clone dynamics, with interferon-beta.

As for this clone: The antigen remains undetermined.

Patients with chemo-refractory metastatic non-small-cell lung cancer received focal radiation plus CTLA-4 blockade with ipilimumab. Sequencing was performed on peripheral blood, taken from a patient treated with radiotherapy plus ipilimumab. The chain links TRBV19 to TRBJ2-1; D is ambiguous. The sequence was obtained from a human donor with non-small cell lung cancer that progressed on radiotherapy plus ipilimumab. The CDR3 nucleotides are TGTGCCAGTAGGAGGCTGCCCTACAATGAGCAGTTCTTC. This translates into CASRRLPYNEQFF.